This T cell receptor (beta chain) was documented in a study of T-cell memory formation after mild COVID-19. Overall study findings and caveats: Clones contracting over day 15 to 85 were CD4/CD8 balanced, with later expanders leaning CD4+.

This clonotype was counted between two and nine times. Its specificity is unknown. One entry per CDR3 protein, called by TCRdb with MiXCR from the 5' RACE reads. The sample includes 350,000 to 500,000 distinct CDR3 sequences, under 20% of them seen just once. V gave up 3 bases and J gave up 0 bases, with 10 bases separating them. The V gene's germline CDR1 is KGHSH and CDR2 LQKENI. The CDR3 consists of 15 residues. The receptor was isolated from a man aged 18 to 35 who had mild COVID-19 (a few samples of this study predate the infection). Cell type and time point are not known. The specimen was PBMCs or a T cell subset sorted from them (not recorded which). V usage is TRBV18 and J usage is TRBJ2-3; D unclear. The CDR3 coding sequence is TGTGCCAGCTCACCCGTACCCCTCAGCACAGATACGCAGTATTTT. Its translation is CASSPVPLSTDTQYF.